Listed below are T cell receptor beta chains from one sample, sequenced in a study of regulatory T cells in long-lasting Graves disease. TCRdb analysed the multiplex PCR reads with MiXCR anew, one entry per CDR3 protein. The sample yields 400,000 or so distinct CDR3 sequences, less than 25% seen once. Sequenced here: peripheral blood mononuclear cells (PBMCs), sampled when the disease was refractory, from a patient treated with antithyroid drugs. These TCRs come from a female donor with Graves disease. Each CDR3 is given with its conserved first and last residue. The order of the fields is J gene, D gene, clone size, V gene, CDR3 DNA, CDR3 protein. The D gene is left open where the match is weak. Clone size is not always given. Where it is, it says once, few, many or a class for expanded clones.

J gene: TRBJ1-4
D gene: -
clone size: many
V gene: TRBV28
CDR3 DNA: TGTGCCAGCAGGTCGGACACTCGGGATGAAAAACTGTTTTTT
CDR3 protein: CASRSDTRDEKLFF

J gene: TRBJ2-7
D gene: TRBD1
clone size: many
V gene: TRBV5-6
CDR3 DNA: TGTGCCAGCAGCTTGCACGGGACAGGGTCCCACGAGCAGTACTTC
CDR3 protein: CASSLHGTGSHEQYF

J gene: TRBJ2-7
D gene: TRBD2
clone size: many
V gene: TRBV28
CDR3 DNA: TGTGCCAGCAGTTCCGGGACTAGCTTCAGATCCTACGAGCAGTACTTC
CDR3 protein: CASSSGTSFRSYEQYF

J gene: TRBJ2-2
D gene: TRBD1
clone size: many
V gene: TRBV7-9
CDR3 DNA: TGTGCCAGCGGGCCGTGGACAGGGAACACCGGGGAGCTGTTTTTT
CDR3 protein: CASGPWTGNTGELFF

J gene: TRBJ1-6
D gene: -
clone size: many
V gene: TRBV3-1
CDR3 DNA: TGTGCCAGCAGCCAAGTCGATTCACCCCTCCACTTT
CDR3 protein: CASSQVDSPLHF

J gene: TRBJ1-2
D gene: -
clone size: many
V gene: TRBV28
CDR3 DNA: TGTGCCAGCAGTCCCCCTTGGGGGGCGCATCCAAACGACTATGGCTACACCTTC
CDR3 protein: CASSPPWGAHPNDYGYTF

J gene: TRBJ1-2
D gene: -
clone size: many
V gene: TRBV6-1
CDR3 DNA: TGTGCCAGCAGATCCCTGGGACTTACCTATGGCTACACCTTC
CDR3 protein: CASRSLGLTYGYTF

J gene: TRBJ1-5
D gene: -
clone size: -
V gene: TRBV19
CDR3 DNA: TGTGCCAGTAGTCCGCCAGGGTATCCGCCCCAGCATTTT
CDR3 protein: CASSPPGYPPQHF

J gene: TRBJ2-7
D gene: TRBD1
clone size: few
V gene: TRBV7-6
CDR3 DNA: TGTGCCAGCAGCTTAGATCCAGGGGGTACAGACGAGCAGTACTTC
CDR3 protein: CASSLDPGGTDEQYF

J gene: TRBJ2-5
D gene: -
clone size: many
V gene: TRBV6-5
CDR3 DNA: TGTGCCAGCAGTTACGTTGGGAAAGAGACCCAGTACTTC
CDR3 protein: CASSYVGKETQYF

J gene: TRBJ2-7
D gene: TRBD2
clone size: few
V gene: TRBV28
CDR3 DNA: TGTGCCAGCAGTCCAGGGTGGATAGCGGGAGGCGAGCAGTACTTC
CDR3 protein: CASSPGWIAGGEQYF

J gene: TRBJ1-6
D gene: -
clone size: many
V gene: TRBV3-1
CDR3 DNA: TGTGCCAGCAGTATGGGGAAGTATAATTCACCCCTCCACTTT
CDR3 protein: CASSMGKYNSPLHF

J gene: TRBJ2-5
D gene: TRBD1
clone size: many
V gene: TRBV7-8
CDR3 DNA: TGTGCCAGCAGCTCTACCGGGACAGCCCAAGAGACCCAGTACTTC
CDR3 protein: CASSSTGTAQETQYF

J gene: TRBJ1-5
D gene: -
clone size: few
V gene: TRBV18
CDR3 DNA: TGTGCCAGCTCACCAAATCCCAATCAGCCCCAGCATTTT
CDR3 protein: CASSPNPNQPQHF

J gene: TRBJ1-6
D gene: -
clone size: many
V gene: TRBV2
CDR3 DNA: TGTGCCAGCAGAACTGACAGAAGTAATTCACCCCTCCACTTT
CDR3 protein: CASRTDRSNSPLHF

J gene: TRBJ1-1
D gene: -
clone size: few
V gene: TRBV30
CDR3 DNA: TGTGCCTGGGCCTTTGGGGCTGAAGCTTTCTTT
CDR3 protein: CAWAFGAEAFF

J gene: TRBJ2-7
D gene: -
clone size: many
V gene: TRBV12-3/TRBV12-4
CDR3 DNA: TGTGCCAGCAGTTCACAGGATTTCGGGTACGAGCAGTACTTC
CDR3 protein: CASSSQDFGYEQYF

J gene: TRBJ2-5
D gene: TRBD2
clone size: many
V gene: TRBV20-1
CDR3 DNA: TGCAGTGCTAGAACCCAAGGACTAGCGGGAGGGCCGGCTGAGACCCAGTACTTC
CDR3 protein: CSARTQGLAGGPAETQYF

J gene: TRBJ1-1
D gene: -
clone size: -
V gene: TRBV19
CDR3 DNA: TGTGCCAGTACTCGGACTCCGAACACTGAAGCTTTCTTT
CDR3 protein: CASTRTPNTEAFF

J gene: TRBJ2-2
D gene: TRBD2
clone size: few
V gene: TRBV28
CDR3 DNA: TGTGCCAGCAGTTTAGCGGGACTAGCGGGAGAAGTGGACACCGGGGAGCTGTTTTTT
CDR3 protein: CASSLAGLAGEVDTGELFF

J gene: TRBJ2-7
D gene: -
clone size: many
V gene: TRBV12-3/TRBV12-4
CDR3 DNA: TGTGCCAGCAGCCCTACCTCCTACGAGCAGTACTTC
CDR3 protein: CASSPTSYEQYF

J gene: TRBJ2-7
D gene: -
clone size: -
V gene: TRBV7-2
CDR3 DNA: TGTGCCAGCAGCTTAGCTGGCGGCTGGTACTACGAGCAGTACTTC
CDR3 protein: CASSLAGGWYYEQYF

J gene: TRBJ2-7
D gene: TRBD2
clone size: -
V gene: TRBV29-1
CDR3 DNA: TGCAGCGTTGAAGATTCCGGGACTAGCACCTACGAGCAGTACTTC
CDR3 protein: CSVEDSGTSTYEQYF

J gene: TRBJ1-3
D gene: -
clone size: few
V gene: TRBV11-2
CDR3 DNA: TGTGCCAGCAGCTTAGATTGGGGGGACACCATATATTTT
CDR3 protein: CASSLDWGDTIYF

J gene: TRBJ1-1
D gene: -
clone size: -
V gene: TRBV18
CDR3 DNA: TGTGCCAGCTCCCCCTACGGGACTGAAGCTTTCTTT
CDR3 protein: CASSPYGTEAFF

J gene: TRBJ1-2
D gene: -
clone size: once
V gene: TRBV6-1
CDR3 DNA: TGTGCCAGCACGGGGACCGCCGGCTACACCTTC
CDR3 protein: CASTGTAGYTF

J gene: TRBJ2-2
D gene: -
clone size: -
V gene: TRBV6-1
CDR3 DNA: TGTGCCACCTCACCCCTGCGATGGGGTAACACCGGGGAGCTGTTTTTT
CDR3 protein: CATSPLRWGNTGELFF

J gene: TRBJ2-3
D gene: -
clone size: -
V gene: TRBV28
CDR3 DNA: TGTGCCAGCATCACCCCGCAGGGGGGACTTGGGGTTACGCAGTATTTT
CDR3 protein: CASITPQGGLGVTQYF

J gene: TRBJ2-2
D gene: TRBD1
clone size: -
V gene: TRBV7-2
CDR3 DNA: TGTGCCAGCAAGGGACAGGGGGACGCGAACACCGGGGAGCTGTTTTTT
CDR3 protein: CASKGQGDANTGELFF

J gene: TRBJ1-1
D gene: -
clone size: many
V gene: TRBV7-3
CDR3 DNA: TGTGCCAGCAGCATTGACAGGAACACTGAAGCTTTCTTT
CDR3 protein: CASSIDRNTEAFF

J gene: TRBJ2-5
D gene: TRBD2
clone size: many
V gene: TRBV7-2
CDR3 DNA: TGTGCCAGCAGCTCGGTAACTAGCGGGAGTGAGACCCAGTACTTC
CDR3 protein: CASSSVTSGSETQYF

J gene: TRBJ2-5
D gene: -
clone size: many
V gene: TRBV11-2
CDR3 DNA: TGTGCCAGCAGCGCCGGGGTGTTGAGGCAAGAGACCCAGTACTTC
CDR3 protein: CASSAGVLRQETQYF

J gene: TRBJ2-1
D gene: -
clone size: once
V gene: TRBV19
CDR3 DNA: TGTGCCAGTAGGCCTTTGGGCGGCGACAATGAGCAGTTCTTC
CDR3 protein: CASRPLGGDNEQFF

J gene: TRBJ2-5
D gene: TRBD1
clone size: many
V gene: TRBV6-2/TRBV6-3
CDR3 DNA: TGTGCCAGCAGTTACTCGGCCGGGACAGCACAAGAGACCCAGTACTTC
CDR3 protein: CASSYSAGTAQETQYF

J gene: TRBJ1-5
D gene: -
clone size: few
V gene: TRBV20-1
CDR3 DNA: TGCAGTTCAGGGCCTCCCCATGGCAGCAATCAGCCCCAGCATTTT
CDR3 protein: CSSGPPHGSNQPQHF

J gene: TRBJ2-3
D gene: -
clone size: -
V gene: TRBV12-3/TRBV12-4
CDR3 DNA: TGTGCCAGCAGTTTGGTTCCAAGGGATACGCAGTATTTT
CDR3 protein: CASSLVPRDTQYF

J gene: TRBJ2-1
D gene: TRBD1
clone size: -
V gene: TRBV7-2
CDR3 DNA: TGTGCCAGCAGCCCGGACAGGGTGGAGAATGAGCAGTTCTTC
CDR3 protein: CASSPDRVENEQFF

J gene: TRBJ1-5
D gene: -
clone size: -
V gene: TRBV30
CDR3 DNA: TGTGCCTGGAGTGTGCAGGGGACGGGTCAGCCCCAGCATTTT
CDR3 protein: CAWSVQGTGQPQHF

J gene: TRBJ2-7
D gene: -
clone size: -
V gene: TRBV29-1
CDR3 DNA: TGCAGCGTTGAGGCAGTGACTAAGGGGGAGCAGTACTTC
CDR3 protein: CSVEAVTKGEQYF

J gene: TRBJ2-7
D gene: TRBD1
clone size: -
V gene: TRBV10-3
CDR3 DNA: TGTGCCATCAGCGTGGGACAGAACTACGAGCAGTACTTC
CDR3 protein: CAISVGQNYEQYF

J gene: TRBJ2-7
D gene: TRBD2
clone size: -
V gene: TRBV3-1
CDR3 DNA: TGTGCCAGCAGCCAAGGTGGCTGGGCTAGCGGGAGATCCGAGCAGTACTTC
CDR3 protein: CASSQGGWASGRSEQYF

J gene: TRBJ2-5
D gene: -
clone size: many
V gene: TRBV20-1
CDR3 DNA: TGCAGTGCTACGGAAAACACGTACCAAGAGACCCAGTACTTC
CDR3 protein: CSATENTYQETQYF

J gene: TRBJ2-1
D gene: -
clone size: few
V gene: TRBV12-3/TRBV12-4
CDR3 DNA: TGTGCCAGCAGGGACTCCGCTTACAATGAGCAGTTCTTC
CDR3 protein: CASRDSAYNEQFF

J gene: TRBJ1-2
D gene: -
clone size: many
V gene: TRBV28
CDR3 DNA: TGTGCCACCGGTCTTTGGGGCTACACCTTC
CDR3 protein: CATGLWGYTF

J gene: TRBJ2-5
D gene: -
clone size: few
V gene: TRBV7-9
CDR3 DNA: TGTGCCAGCAGCTTATCCGAGGGGGGAGAGACCCAGTACTTC
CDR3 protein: CASSLSEGGETQYF

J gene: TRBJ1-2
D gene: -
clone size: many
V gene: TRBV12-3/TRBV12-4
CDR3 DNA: TGTGCCATCCAATCCACCCCTTATGGCTACACCTTC
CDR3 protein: CAIQSTPYGYTF

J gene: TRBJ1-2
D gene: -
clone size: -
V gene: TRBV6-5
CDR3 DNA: TGTGCCAGCAGTTACGCGGGACTGTCTAACTATGGCTACACCTTC
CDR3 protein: CASSYAGLSNYGYTF

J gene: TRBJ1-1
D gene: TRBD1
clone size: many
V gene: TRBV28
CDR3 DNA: TGTGCCAGCAGTGGCTGGACAGGGGGCCTTAGGACTGAAGCTTTCTTT
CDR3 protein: CASSGWTGGLRTEAFF

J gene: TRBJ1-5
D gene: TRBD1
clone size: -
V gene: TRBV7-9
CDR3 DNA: TGTGCCAGCAGCTTTGAGGGGGCCCAGCCCCAGCATTTT
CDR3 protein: CASSFEGAQPQHF

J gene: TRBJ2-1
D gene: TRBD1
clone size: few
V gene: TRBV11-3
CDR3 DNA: TGTGCCAGCAGCGTAGGGACAGGGGATGAGCAGTTCTTC
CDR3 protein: CASSVGTGDEQFF

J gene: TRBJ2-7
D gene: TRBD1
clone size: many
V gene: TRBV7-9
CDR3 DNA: TGTGCCAGCAGCTTAGACGGGACAGGGGGCTACGAGCAGTACTTC
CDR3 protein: CASSLDGTGGYEQYF

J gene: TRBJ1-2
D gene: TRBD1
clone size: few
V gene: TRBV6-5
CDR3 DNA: TGTGCCAGCAGTTACGGAGACAGGGACGGGGGCTACACCTTC
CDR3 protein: CASSYGDRDGGYTF

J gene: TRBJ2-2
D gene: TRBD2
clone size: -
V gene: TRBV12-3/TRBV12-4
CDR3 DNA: TGTGCCAGCCTTAGGGGGACTAGCGGGAGAGGTGCCGGGGAGCTGTTTTTT
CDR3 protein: CASLRGTSGRGAGELFF

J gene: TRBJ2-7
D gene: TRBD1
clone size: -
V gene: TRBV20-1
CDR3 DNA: TGCAGTGCTAGTCTTGGGACAGGGGCTTTAGAGCAGTACTTC
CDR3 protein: CSASLGTGALEQYF

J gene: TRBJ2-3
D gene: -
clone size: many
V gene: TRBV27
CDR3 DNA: TGTGCCAGCCGGACCTGGGACTCAAACACAGATACGCAGTATTTT
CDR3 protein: CASRTWDSNTDTQYF

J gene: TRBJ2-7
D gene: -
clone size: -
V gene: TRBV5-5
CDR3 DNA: TGTGCCAGCAGCTCCCTGGGGGCGGCTAGCTCCTACGAGCAGTACTTC
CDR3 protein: CASSSLGAASSYEQYF

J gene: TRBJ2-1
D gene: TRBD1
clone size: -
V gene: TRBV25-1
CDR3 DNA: TGTGCCAGCAGTGAACTATCGGACAGGAACAATGAGCAGTTCTTC
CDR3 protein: CASSELSDRNNEQFF

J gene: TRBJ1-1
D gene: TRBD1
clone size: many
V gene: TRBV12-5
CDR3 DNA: TGTGCTAGTGGTTTGTCCCGTGGACAGGGGGCCGTCGGGAACACTGAAGCTTTCTTT
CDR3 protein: CASGLSRGQGAVGNTEAFF

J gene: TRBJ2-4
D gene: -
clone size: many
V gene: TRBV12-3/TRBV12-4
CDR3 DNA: TGTGCCAGGGCTGAGAGGATGCCTAAAAACATTCAGTACTTC
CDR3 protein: CARAERMPKNIQYF